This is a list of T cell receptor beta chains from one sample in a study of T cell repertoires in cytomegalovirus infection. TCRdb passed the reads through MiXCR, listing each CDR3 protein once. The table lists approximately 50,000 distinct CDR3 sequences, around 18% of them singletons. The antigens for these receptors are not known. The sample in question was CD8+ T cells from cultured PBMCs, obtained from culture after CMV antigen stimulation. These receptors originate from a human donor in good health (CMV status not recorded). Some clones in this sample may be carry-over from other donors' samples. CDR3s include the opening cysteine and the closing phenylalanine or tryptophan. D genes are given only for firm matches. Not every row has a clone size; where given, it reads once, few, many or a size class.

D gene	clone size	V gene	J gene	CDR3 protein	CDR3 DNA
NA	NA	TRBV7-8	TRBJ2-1	CASSLAPGHEQFF	TGTGCCAGCAGCTTAGCGCCGGGCCATGAGCAGTTCTTC
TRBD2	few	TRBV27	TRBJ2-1	CASSSNPGLAYNEQFF	TGTGCCAGCAGTTCAAATCCGGGACTAGCTTACAATGAGCAGTTCTTC
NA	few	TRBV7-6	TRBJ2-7	CASSLLEAYEQYF	TGTGCCAGCAGCTTACTTGAGGCCTACGAGCAGTACTTC
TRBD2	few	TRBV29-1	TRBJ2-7	CSVAGLAGSYEQYF	TGCAGCGTTGCCGGACTAGCGGGGAGCTACGAGCAGTACTTC
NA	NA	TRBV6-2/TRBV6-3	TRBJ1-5	CASSYFSPPDQPQHF	TGTGCCAGCAGTTACTTCTCTCCGCCTGATCAGCCCCAGCATTTT
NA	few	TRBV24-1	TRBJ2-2	CATSGTDGTGELFF	TGTGCCACCAGTGGTACGGACGGCACCGGGGAGCTGTTTTTT
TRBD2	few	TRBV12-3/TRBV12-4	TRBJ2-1	CASSLRAGVNEQFF	TGTGCCAGCAGTTTAAGGGCGGGGGTCAATGAGCAGTTCTTC
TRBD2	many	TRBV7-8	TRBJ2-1	CASSLAGTRNNEQFF	TGTGCCAGCAGCTTAGCTGGGACTAGGAACAATGAGCAGTTCTTC
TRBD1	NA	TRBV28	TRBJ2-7	CASSLTGAQVEQYF	TGTGCCAGCAGCCTTACAGGGGCGCAGGTCGAGCAGTACTTC
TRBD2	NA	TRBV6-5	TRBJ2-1	CASSYSGREGHNEQFF	TGTGCCAGCAGTTACTCCGGGAGGGAAGGACACAATGAGCAGTTCTTC
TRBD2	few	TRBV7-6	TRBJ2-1	CASSLGLAGAGEQFF	TGTGCCAGCAGCTTAGGACTAGCGGGAGCGGGGGAGCAGTTCTTC
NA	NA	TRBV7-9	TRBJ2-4	CASTEGIGPKNIQYF	TGTGCCAGCACCGAAGGGATCGGCCCCAAAAACATTCAGTACTTC
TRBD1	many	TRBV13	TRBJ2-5	CASSLVGTGDQETQYF	TGTGCCAGCAGCTTAGTTGGGACAGGGGACCAAGAGACCCAGTACTTC
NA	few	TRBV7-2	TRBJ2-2	CASSLARAEPNTGELFF	TGTGCCAGCAGCTTAGCCAGAGCGGAGCCGAACACCGGGGAGCTGTTTTTT
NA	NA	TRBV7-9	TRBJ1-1	CASSSADMNTEAFF	TGTGCCAGCAGCTCGGCAGACATGAACACTGAAGCTTTCTTT
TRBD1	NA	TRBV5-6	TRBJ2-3	CASSFVTGNTDTQYF	TGTGCCAGCAGCTTTGTGACAGGGAACACAGATACGCAGTATTTT
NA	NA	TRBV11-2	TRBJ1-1	CASSLTPGLREEAFF	TGTGCCAGCAGCTTAACTCCGGGACTGAGGGAAGAAGCTTTCTTT
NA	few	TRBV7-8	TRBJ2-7	CASSLRGAREQYF	TGTGCCAGCAGCTTACGGGGGGCGAGGGAGCAGTACTTC
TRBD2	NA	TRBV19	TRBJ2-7	CASSSREILAGVYYEQYF	TGTGCCAGTAGTTCCCGCGAGATTCTAGCGGGGGTATACTACGAGCAGTACTTC
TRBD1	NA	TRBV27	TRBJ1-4	CASSLRTGAINEKLFF	TGTGCCAGCAGTCTCAGGACAGGGGCTATTAATGAAAAACTGTTTTTT
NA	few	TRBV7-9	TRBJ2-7	CASSHEGGGREQYF	TGTGCCAGCAGCCATGAAGGGGGAGGGCGCGAGCAGTACTTC
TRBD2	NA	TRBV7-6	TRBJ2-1	CASSLVGGSSYNEQFF	TGTGCCAGCAGCTTAGTTGGCGGGAGCTCCTACAATGAGCAGTTCTTC
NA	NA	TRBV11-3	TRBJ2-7	CASSLRGSYEQYF	TGTGCCAGCAGCTTACGGGGCTCCTACGAGCAGTACTTC
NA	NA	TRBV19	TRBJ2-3	CASSIDSGTDTQYF	TGTGCCAGTAGTATAGATTCGGGCACAGATACGCAGTATTTT
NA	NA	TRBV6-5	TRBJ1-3	CASSYSAGSGNTIYF	TGTGCCAGCAGTTACTCGGCGGGCTCTGGAAACACCATATATTTT
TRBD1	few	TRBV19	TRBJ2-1	CASSIDRGLGLYEQFF	TGTGCCAGTAGTATAGACAGGGGGCTGGGGCTTTATGAGCAGTTCTTC
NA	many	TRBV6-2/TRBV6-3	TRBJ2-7	CASSLLAPSYEQYF	TGTGCCAGCAGTTTATTAGCTCCTTCCTACGAGCAGTACTTC
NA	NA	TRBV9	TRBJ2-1	CASSVDGGVDEQFF	TGTGCCAGCAGCGTAGACGGAGGAGTCGATGAGCAGTTCTTC
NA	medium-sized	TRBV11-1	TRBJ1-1	CASSSRYRDTEAFF	TGTGCCAGCAGCTCCCGCTACAGGGACACTGAAGCTTTCTTT
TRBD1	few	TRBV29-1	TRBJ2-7	CSAKGTERYEQYF	TGCAGCGCCAAGGGGACAGAGCGATACGAGCAGTACTTC
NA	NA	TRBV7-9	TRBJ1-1	CASSLGQGNTEAFF	TGTGCCAGCAGCCTAGGCCAGGGGAACACTGAAGCTTTCTTT
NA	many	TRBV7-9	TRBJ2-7	CASSPALGSYEQYF	TGTGCCAGCAGCCCTGCCCTTGGTTCCTACGAGCAGTACTTC
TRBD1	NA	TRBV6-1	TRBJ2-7	CASSDSGTGAYEQYF	TGTGCCAGCAGTGATTCCGGGACAGGGGCCTACGAGCAGTACTTC
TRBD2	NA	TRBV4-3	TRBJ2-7	CASSQEGTAGRDEQYF	TGCGCCAGCAGCCAAGAGGGCACGGCGGGGAGGGACGAGCAGTACTTC
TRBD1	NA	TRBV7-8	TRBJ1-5	CASSSTGTGVGQPQHF	TGTGCCAGCAGCTCTACCGGGACAGGGGTAGGACAGCCCCAGCATTTT
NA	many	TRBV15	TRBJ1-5	CATSRDKRGDQPQHF	TGTGCCACCAGCAGAGATAAAAGGGGGGATCAGCCCCAGCATTTT
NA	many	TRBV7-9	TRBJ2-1	CASSSVRGYNEQFF	TGTGCCAGCAGCTCCGTTCGGGGTTACAATGAGCAGTTCTTC
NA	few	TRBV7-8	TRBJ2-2	CASSFSILGDVNTGELFF	TGTGCCAGCAGCTTCTCGATCCTTGGGGACGTGAACACCGGGGAGCTGTTTTTT
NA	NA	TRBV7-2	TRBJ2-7	CASSLEGRLEGAYEQYF	TGTGCCAGCAGCTTAGAAGGTAGACTAGAGGGGGCCTACGAGCAGTACTTC
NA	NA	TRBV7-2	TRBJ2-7	CASSNPTRLKEYEQYF	TGTGCCAGCAGCAACCCGACTCGCTTAAAAGAATACGAGCAGTACTTC
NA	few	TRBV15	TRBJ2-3	CATSRGDLDVDTQYF	TGTGCCACCAGCAGAGGGGACCTGGACGTGGATACGCAGTATTTT
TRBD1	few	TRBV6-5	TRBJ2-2	CASSHYTGVNTGELFF	TGTGCCAGCAGTCACTATACAGGGGTGAACACCGGGGAGCTGTTTTTT
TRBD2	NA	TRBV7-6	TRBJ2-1	CASSSPTSGSINEQFF	TGTGCCAGCAGCTCCCCGACTAGCGGGAGCATAAATGAGCAGTTCTTC
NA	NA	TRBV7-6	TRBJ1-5	CASSSRGPGNQPQHF	TGTGCCAGCAGCTCTCGGGGACCCGGCAATCAGCCCCAGCATTTT
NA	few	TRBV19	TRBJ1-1	CASSITHLNTEAFF	TGTGCCAGTAGTATAACTCACCTGAACACTGAAGCTTTCTTT
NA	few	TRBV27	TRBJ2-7	CASSNPGQGLAYEQYF	TGTGCCAGCAGTAATCCGGGACAAGGGCTTGCCTACGAGCAGTACTTC
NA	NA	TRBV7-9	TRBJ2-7	CASSHGPYEQYF	TGTGCCAGCAGCCACGGGCCCTACGAGCAGTACTTC
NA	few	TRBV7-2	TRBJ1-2	CASSLRGEGYGYTF	TGTGCCAGCAGCTTACGGGGAGAGGGCTATGGCTACACCTTC
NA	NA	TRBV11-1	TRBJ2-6	CASSYNSGANVLTF	TGTGCCAGCAGCTACAACTCTGGGGCCAACGTCCTGACTTTC
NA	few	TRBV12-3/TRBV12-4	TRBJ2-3	CASSLEISTDTQYF	TGTGCCAGCAGTTTAGAAATTAGCACAGATACGCAGTATTTT
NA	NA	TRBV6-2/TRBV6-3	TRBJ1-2	CASSYSALGGYGYTF	TGTGCCAGCAGTTACTCGGCCTTAGGAGGCTATGGCTACACCTTC
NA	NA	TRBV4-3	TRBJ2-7	CASSQERQGAYEQYF	TGCGCCAGCAGCCAAGAACGCCAGGGAGCCTACGAGCAGTACTTC
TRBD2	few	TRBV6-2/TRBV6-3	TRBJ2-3	CASSYSLGSGGPDTQYF	TGTGCCAGCAGTTACTCCTTGGGTAGCGGGGGGCCAGATACGCAGTATTTT
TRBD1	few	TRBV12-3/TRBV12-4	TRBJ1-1	CASSLPTGGLGVTEAFF	TGTGCCAGCAGTTTACCTACAGGGGGTTTAGGAGTCACTGAAGCTTTCTTT
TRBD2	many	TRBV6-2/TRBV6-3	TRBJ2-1	CASSYGAGGNEQFF	TGTGCCAGCAGTTATGGAGCGGGGGGCAATGAGCAGTTCTTC
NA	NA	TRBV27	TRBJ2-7	CASSGGTAQLYEQYF	TGTGCCAGCAGTGGGGGAACAGCCCAACTCTACGAGCAGTACTTC
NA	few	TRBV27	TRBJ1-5	CASSLTANQPQHF	TGTGCCAGCAGTTTGACAGCGAATCAGCCCCAGCATTTT
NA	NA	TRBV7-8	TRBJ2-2	CASSLAPVDTNTGELFF	TGTGCCAGCAGCTTAGCGCCTGTAGACACGAACACCGGGGAGCTGTTTTTT
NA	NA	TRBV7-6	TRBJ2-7	CASSLAWNSYEQYF	TGTGCCAGCAGCTTAGCTTGGAACTCCTACGAGCAGTACTTC
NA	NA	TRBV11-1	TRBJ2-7	CASSPSDSYYYEQYF	TGTGCCAGCAGCCCCTCGGACAGTTATTACTACGAGCAGTACTTC